This TCR beta chain is drawn from a study of shared T cell receptors in the human thymus. The assay was immunoSEQ multiplex PCR, and TCRdb's table has in-frame clones only and misses some. The sample gives some 700,000 clones, roughly 88% of which show up once; over 0.008% is in the top ten. This CDR3 has 19 amino acids. Germline V gives CDR1 MRHNA, CDR2 SNTAGT. J was trimmed by 2 bases and V by 6 bases; bases with no gene match: 16. This sample was also put to use in a study of human thymus T cells. Per that paper: Healthy Finnish infants having corrective surgery for congenital heart defects served as donors. Thymic material originated from resections removed in the course of corrective heart surgery. Thymic TCR repertoires of unrelated people reportedly overlapped highly.

Sequencing was performed on thymocytes. The V gene is TRBV6-4, the J gene TRBJ2-3; 11 nucleotides align to TRBD2. This TCR derives from a boy under two years old with a congenital heart defect. This chain's CDR3 is CASSTTSGSPRFLTDTQYF. CDR3 DNA sequence: TGTGCCAGCAGCACCACTAGCGGGAGCCCCCGATTTCTCACAGATACGCAGTATTTT.